This T cell receptor beta chain originates from a study of blood T cell repertoires in COVID-19. The overall study: Samples came from the United States, Italy and Spain, spanning acute and convalescent COVID-19. PBMCs, B-cell-depleted T cells, or T cells were the source of the cDNA or gDNA that made up the material.

The CDR3 totals 17 residues. V dropped 4 bases and J dropped 6 bases, with 24 bases sitting between them. From germline, CDR1 is SGHTS and CDR2 YDEGEE. Authors' processing steps: Reference gene primer amplification gave estimated nucleated cell counts. Sequencing was performed with immunoSEQ multiplex PCR; in TCRdb, only in-frame clones are kept and a portion is missing. The V and J calls and the clone size are those of that table, but D and trimming were determined from the DNA. Among around 250,000 clones listed, more than 75% were seen once. The TCR was taken from a woman in her seventies with active or convalescent COVID-19. The specimen sequenced was peripheral blood. The genes are TRBV5-8 and TRBJ2-3; maybe TRBD1 (6 bases). This CDR3 is CASSVHPRGSGADTQYF. CDR3 bases: TGTGCCAGCAGCGTCCATCCGCGTGGGTCAGGGGCGGATACGCAGTATTTT.